The rows below give T cell receptor beta chains drawn from one sample of a study of T cells after yellow fever vaccination. One entry per CDR3 protein results from TCRdb running MiXCR on the 5' RACE reads. The table records roughly 250,000 distinct CDR3 sequences, roughly 13% of them present only once. The sequences come from CD4+ T cells sorted from PBMCs, collected 45 days after the yellow fever booster vaccination. The origin of the receptors is a man aged 25-45 years who received the YFV17D yellow fever vaccine. CDR3s include the opening cysteine and the closing phenylalanine or tryptophan. Each record gives: CDR3 protein, CDR3 DNA, J gene, V gene, D gene, clone size. A D gene is named only where the DNA matches it firmly. The size entry is marked missing in some rows and otherwise reads once, few, many or a size class.

CDR3aa: CASSRTGPSSYNEQFF
CDR3nt: TGTGCCAGCAGTAGGACAGGTCCAAGCTCCTACAATGAGCAGTTCTTC
j_gene: TRBJ2-1
v_gene: TRBV12-3/TRBV12-4
d_gene: TRBD1
abundance: few

CDR3aa: CATSPLAGETDTQYF
CDR3nt: TGTGCCACCAGCCCCCTAGCGGGAGAGACAGATACGCAGTATTTT
j_gene: TRBJ2-3
v_gene: TRBV24-1
d_gene: TRBD2
abundance: few

CDR3aa: CASSAADRGSTQYF
CDR3nt: TGTGCCAGCAGCGCCGCGGACAGGGGAAGTACGCAGTATTTT
j_gene: TRBJ2-3
v_gene: TRBV9
d_gene: TRBD1
abundance: NA

CDR3aa: CASSLVSTGGYAFF
CDR3nt: TGTGCCAGCAGTTTAGTGAGTACAGGGGGCTATGCTTTCTTT
j_gene: TRBJ1-1
v_gene: TRBV12-3/TRBV12-4
d_gene: TRBD1
abundance: few

CDR3aa: CSAQLAGTDTQYF
CDR3nt: TGCAGTGCTCAACTAGCGGGTACAGATACGCAGTATTTT
j_gene: TRBJ2-3
v_gene: TRBV20-1
d_gene: TRBD2
abundance: few

CDR3aa: CASSLGASSGANVLTF
CDR3nt: TGTGCCAGCAGCTTAGGTGCGAGCTCTGGGGCCAACGTCCTGACTTTC
j_gene: TRBJ2-6
v_gene: TRBV7-6
d_gene: NA
abundance: NA

CDR3aa: CTSSLTPTSSGSQETQYF
CDR3nt: TGTACCAGCAGTCTCACCCCGACTTCTAGCGGGTCCCAAGAGACCCAGTACTTC
j_gene: TRBJ2-5
v_gene: TRBV12-3/TRBV12-4
d_gene: TRBD2
abundance: NA

CDR3aa: CASSLEARGGTQETQYF
CDR3nt: TGTGCCAGCAGCTTAGAGGCGAGGGGGGGGACCCAGGAGACCCAGTACTTC
j_gene: TRBJ2-5
v_gene: TRBV7-6
d_gene: NA
abundance: NA

CDR3aa: CASSQEANYEQYF
CDR3nt: TGCGCCAGCAGCCAAGAGGCGAATTACGAGCAGTACTTC
j_gene: TRBJ2-7
v_gene: TRBV4-3
d_gene: NA
abundance: few

CDR3aa: CASSAEGLTDTQYF
CDR3nt: TGCGCCAGCAGTGCGGAGGGGCTCACAGATACGCAGTATTTT
j_gene: TRBJ2-3
v_gene: TRBV10-1
d_gene: NA
abundance: NA

CDR3aa: CSAREWAGSYNEQFF
CDR3nt: TGCAGTGCTAGGGAATGGGCGGGATCCTACAATGAGCAGTTCTTC
j_gene: TRBJ2-1
v_gene: TRBV20-1
d_gene: NA
abundance: few

CDR3aa: CASSIRQLNTEAFF
CDR3nt: TGTGCCAGTAGTATACGACAGCTGAACACTGAAGCTTTCTTT
j_gene: TRBJ1-1
v_gene: TRBV19
d_gene: NA
abundance: NA

CDR3aa: CAISESMAGGGTDTQYF
CDR3nt: TGTGCCATCAGTGAGTCGATGGCGGGAGGAGGCACAGATACGCAGTATTTT
j_gene: TRBJ2-3
v_gene: TRBV10-3
d_gene: TRBD2
abundance: few

CDR3aa: CSVRQARSYEQYF
CDR3nt: TGCAGCGTACGACAGGCCCGCTCCTACGAGCAGTACTTC
j_gene: TRBJ2-7
v_gene: TRBV29-1
d_gene: NA
abundance: few

CDR3aa: CASSYGQVDTEAFF
CDR3nt: TGTGCCAGCAGTTACGGGCAGGTGGACACTGAAGCTTTCTTT
j_gene: TRBJ1-1
v_gene: TRBV6-5
d_gene: NA
abundance: few

CDR3aa: CASGLGANEQFF
CDR3nt: TGCGCCAGCGGCCTTGGGGCCAATGAGCAGTTCTTC
j_gene: TRBJ2-1
v_gene: TRBV5-1
d_gene: NA
abundance: NA

CDR3aa: CASSFETGYNEQFF
CDR3nt: TGTGCCAGCAGTTTTGAGACCGGATACAATGAGCAGTTCTTC
j_gene: TRBJ2-1
v_gene: TRBV27
d_gene: NA
abundance: few

CDR3aa: CASSLPSSPLHEQFF
CDR3nt: TGTGCCAGCAGCTTACCCTCTAGCCCACTCCATGAGCAGTTCTTC
j_gene: TRBJ2-1
v_gene: TRBV7-8
d_gene: NA
abundance: many

CDR3aa: CASSKQDPYEQYF
CDR3nt: TGCGCCAGCAGTAAACAGGATCCCTACGAGCAGTACTTC
j_gene: TRBJ2-7
v_gene: TRBV10-2
d_gene: NA
abundance: few

CDR3aa: CSARVRGVSYEQYF
CDR3nt: TGCAGTGCTAGAGTGAGGGGGGTCAGCTACGAGCAGTACTTC
j_gene: TRBJ2-7
v_gene: TRBV20-1
d_gene: NA
abundance: NA

CDR3aa: CASSNTVFQPQHF
CDR3nt: TGTGCCAGCAGCAACACCGTGTTTCAGCCCCAGCATTTT
j_gene: TRBJ1-5
v_gene: TRBV28
d_gene: NA
abundance: NA

CDR3aa: CASSLGLRTQGYTF
CDR3nt: TGTGCCAGCAGTTTGGGATTAAGGACACAGGGCTACACCTTC
j_gene: TRBJ1-2
v_gene: TRBV28
d_gene: NA
abundance: NA

CDR3aa: CASSYRYNEQFF
CDR3nt: TGTGCCAGCAGCTACAGATACAATGAGCAGTTCTTC
j_gene: TRBJ2-1
v_gene: TRBV7-2
d_gene: NA
abundance: many

CDR3aa: CASSFGPAQETQYF
CDR3nt: TGTGCCAGCAGTTTTGGTCCAGCCCAAGAGACCCAGTACTTC
j_gene: TRBJ2-5
v_gene: TRBV12-3/TRBV12-4
d_gene: NA
abundance: few

CDR3aa: CASTGTLETQYF
CDR3nt: TGTGCCAGCACTGGGACGTTGGAGACCCAGTACTTC
j_gene: TRBJ2-5
v_gene: TRBV6-1
d_gene: NA
abundance: NA

CDR3aa: CAWSSADVETQYF
CDR3nt: TGTGCCTGGAGTAGCGCGGACGTCGAGACCCAGTACTTC
j_gene: TRBJ2-5
v_gene: TRBV30
d_gene: NA
abundance: NA

CDR3aa: CASSLEVGRAAYEQYF
CDR3nt: TGTGCCAGCAGCTTAGAAGTCGGGCGGGCGGCCTACGAGCAGTACTTC
j_gene: TRBJ2-7
v_gene: TRBV7-8
d_gene: NA
abundance: NA

CDR3aa: CASSRGGDTQYF
CDR3nt: TGTGCCAGCAGCCGAGGAGGTGATACGCAGTATTTT
j_gene: TRBJ2-3
v_gene: TRBV7-2
d_gene: NA
abundance: NA

CDR3aa: CSVRGQATYEQYF
CDR3nt: TGCAGTGTTAGGGGACAGGCCACTTACGAGCAGTACTTC
j_gene: TRBJ2-7
v_gene: TRBV20-1
d_gene: TRBD1
abundance: NA

CDR3aa: CASNRDRDYGYTF
CDR3nt: TGTGCCAGCAACCGGGACAGGGACTATGGCTACACCTTC
j_gene: TRBJ1-2
v_gene: TRBV2
d_gene: TRBD1
abundance: few

CDR3aa: CATSRAGGYEKLFF
CDR3nt: TGTGCCACCAGCAGAGCGGGTGGATACGAAAAACTGTTTTTT
j_gene: TRBJ1-4
v_gene: TRBV15
d_gene: NA
abundance: NA

CDR3aa: CASSQGSGLGFSGANVLTF
CDR3nt: TGCGCCAGCAGCCAAGGATCAGGCCTGGGCTTCTCTGGGGCCAACGTCCTGACTTTC
j_gene: TRBJ2-6
v_gene: TRBV4-1
d_gene: NA
abundance: NA

CDR3aa: CASSPRTRHTGELFF
CDR3nt: TGTGCCAGCAGTCCTCGTACTAGGCACACCGGGGAGCTGTTTTTT
j_gene: TRBJ2-2
v_gene: TRBV28
d_gene: NA
abundance: few

CDR3aa: CASSDLPAGANYEQYF
CDR3nt: TGTGCCAGCTCCGACCTCCCGGCGGGGGCGAACTACGAGCAGTACTTC
j_gene: TRBJ2-7
v_gene: TRBV18
d_gene: NA
abundance: few

CDR3aa: CASSWTDSGNTIYF
CDR3nt: TGTGCCAGCTCATGGACGGACTCTGGAAACACCATATATTTT
j_gene: TRBJ1-3
v_gene: TRBV18
d_gene: NA
abundance: many

CDR3aa: CATNGDQGAIGYTF
CDR3nt: TGTGCCACCAACGGAGATCAGGGGGCTATTGGCTACACCTTC
j_gene: TRBJ1-2
v_gene: TRBV15
d_gene: TRBD1
abundance: few

CDR3aa: CASSRSFFGNMAKNIQYF
CDR3nt: TGTGCCAGCAGCCGCTCCTTTTTTGGGAATATGGCCAAAAACATTCAGTACTTC
j_gene: TRBJ2-4
v_gene: TRBV28
d_gene: NA
abundance: NA

CDR3aa: CASSYGLKGSPGRYTGELFF
CDR3nt: TGTGCCAGCAGTTACGGTCTGAAGGGATCCCCAGGGAGGTACACCGGGGAGCTGTTTTTT
j_gene: TRBJ2-2
v_gene: TRBV6-2/TRBV6-3
d_gene: NA
abundance: few

CDR3aa: CSARVGSTDTQYF
CDR3nt: TGCAGTGCTAGAGTTGGGAGCACAGATACGCAGTATTTT
j_gene: TRBJ2-3
v_gene: TRBV20-1
d_gene: NA
abundance: many

CDR3aa: CSAGDSVQNYGYTF
CDR3nt: TGCAGTGCAGGGGACTCAGTTCAGAACTATGGCTACACCTTC
j_gene: TRBJ1-2
v_gene: TRBV20-1
d_gene: NA
abundance: NA

CDR3aa: CASSQGANFGYEQYF
CDR3nt: TGTGCCAGCAGCCAAGGGGCCAATTTCGGTTACGAGCAGTACTTC
j_gene: TRBJ2-7
v_gene: TRBV7-8
d_gene: NA
abundance: NA

CDR3aa: CASSLRGSGESYEQYF
CDR3nt: TGCGCCAGCAGCTTAAGAGGGAGTGGTGAGAGTTACGAGCAGTACTTC
j_gene: TRBJ2-7
v_gene: TRBV5-1
d_gene: NA
abundance: NA